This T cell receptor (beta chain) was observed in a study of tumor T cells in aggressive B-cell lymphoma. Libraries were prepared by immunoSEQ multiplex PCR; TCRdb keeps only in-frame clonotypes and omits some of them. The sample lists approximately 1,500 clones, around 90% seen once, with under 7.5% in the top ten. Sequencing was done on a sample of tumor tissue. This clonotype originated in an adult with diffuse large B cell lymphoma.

The CDR3 spells CSVEGLDREPGNEQFF. The CDR3, as DNA: TGCAGCGTTGAAGGCCTAGACAGGGAGCCCGGGAATGAGCAGTTCTTC. The chain links TRBV29-1 to TRBJ2-1, with TRBD1 identical over 7 bases. Per germline, CDR1 SQVTM and CDR2 ANQGSEA. The CDR3 spans 16 residues. V was clipped by 1 base and J by 7 bases; unmatched bases: 13.